The TCR beta chain described here comes from a study of shared clonotypes between healthy human individuals. Deep-level running was used for the assay. For every subset, genomic DNA was evenly distributed across several immunoSEQ plates. Per the original methods: As immunoSEQ supplied junction-only sequences (without quality scores), filtering differed. The data were produced by immunoSEQ multiplex PCR, yet TCRdb's version contains in-frame clones alone and is incomplete. For V, J and clone size, that table is used; D and trimming come from the DNA. The table lists about 470,000 clones, roughly 77% of them singletons. The source material was PBMCs. The sequence came from a woman aged 35 to 49 in good health. Some clones in this sample may be carry-over from other donors' samples.

The CDR3: CASSSPAASYNEQFF. The CDR3 nucleotides read TGTGCCAGCAGCTCCCCGGCCGCCTCCTACAATGAGCAGTTCTTC. The chain recombines TRBV7-8 with TRBJ2-1; unclear D gene. V was clipped by 4 bases and J by 0 bases, with 10 bases between them. Germline-derived CDR1 and CDR2 are SGHVS and FQNEAQ. The CDR3 is 15 residues long.